This T cell receptor (beta chain) derives from a study of blood T cell repertoires in COVID-19. Two negative PCRs, clearance, or symptom resolution had been documented for recovered Cohort 3 donors. This table comes from immunoSEQ multiplex PCR, and its TCRdb copy is limited to in-frame clones, with some not included. The table has approximately 310,000 clones, around 90% seen once. The ends lost 5 bases at V and 12 bases at J; junction bases unmatched: 19. Germline lookup yields CDR1 SGHTA and CDR2 FQGNSA. This CDR3 is built from 16 residues. The specimen was PBMCs or T cells enriched from blood (not recorded which). The sequence was collected from a man in his 60s who had recovered from COVID-19. The V gene is TRBV7-2, the J gene TRBJ2-1; TRBD2 aligns across 7 bases. The CDR3 is CASSRRGTKMLEGQFF. In nucleotides, the CDR3 is TGTGCCAGCAGCAGACGCGGGACTAAGATGCTGGAGGGGCAGTTCTTC.